Listed below are T cell receptor beta chains from one sample, sequenced in a study of blood T cell repertoires in COVID-19. Method: immunoSEQ multiplex PCR; TCRdb's copy keeps in-frame clones and lacks some. Found here are 150,000 or so clones, approximately 80% of them singletons; the top ten hold around 6.7%. Sequences were obtained from peripheral blood. These receptors were obtained from a woman aged 45-65 years in a cohort sampled during active or convalescent COVID-19. CDR3s leave out the opening cysteine and the closing phenylalanine or tryptophan. Fields, in order: V gene, J gene, clone size, CDR3 protein. Rows may omit the clone size; those that give it use once, few, many or a size class.

V: TRBV5-4
J: TRBJ2-7
size: -
CDR3: ASSLDQTSLVGEQY

V: TRBV29-1
J: TRBJ2-5
size: -
CDR3: SVDKEGVETQY

V: TRBV7-2
J: TRBJ2-1
size: few
CDR3: ASSPKTRRGSYNEQF

V: TRBV19
J: TRBJ1-6
size: once
CDR3: ASNNGTGSSSPLH

V: TRBV19
J: TRBJ1-5
size: -
CDR3: ASSIRGIGSDQPQH

V: TRBV6-5
J: TRBJ1-2
size: -
CDR3: ASSYDLTGVAYGYT

V: TRBV19
J: TRBJ1-2
size: -
CDR3: ASSIEGTGMGYT

V: TRBV6-1
J: TRBJ2-1
size: -
CDR3: ASSEQGANRLEEQF

V: TRBV4-1
J: TRBJ1-4
size: -
CDR3: ASSTPGGTNEKLF

V: TRBV24-1
J: TRBJ2-5
size: -
CDR3: ATSEVGAGRETQY

V: TRBV3-1/TRBV3-2
J: TRBJ2-5
size: -
CDR3: ASSQGLAGWETQY

V: TRBV3-1/TRBV3-2
J: TRBJ1-1
size: -
CDR3: ASSLRGGQNTEAF

V: TRBV7-8
J: TRBJ1-2
size: -
CDR3: ASSLDINYGYT

V: TRBV12-3/TRBV12-4
J: TRBJ1-2
size: -
CDR3: ASSYRELSGYT

V: TRBV9
J: TRBJ1-5
size: -
CDR3: ASSTGMNSNQPQH

V: TRBV18
J: TRBJ1-6
size: -
CDR3: ASSPGQGNSPLH

V: TRBV30
J: TRBJ2-7
size: -
CDR3: AWSRGTESYEQY

V: TRBV10-3
J: TRBJ1-2
size: -
CDR3: AIAGAGDYGYT

V: TRBV30
J: TRBJ1-1
size: -
CDR3: AWSAWTGTWLETTEAF

V: TRBV3-1/TRBV3-2
J: TRBJ2-4
size: -
CDR3: ASSGQGTKNIQY

V: TRBV9
J: TRBJ2-3
size: -
CDR3: ASSGGHTGGAWGWTDTQY

V: TRBV4-3
J: TRBJ2-5
size: once
CDR3: ASSQETAGGRETQY

V: TRBV5-1
J: TRBJ1-1
size: -
CDR3: ASSLGQGVAEAF

V: TRBV5-6
J: TRBJ2-1
size: -
CDR3: ASSLEVSGESNEQF

V: TRBV20-1
J: TRBJ2-7
size: -
CDR3: SASRFEGGLYEQY

V: TRBV3-1/TRBV3-2
J: TRBJ1-2
size: -
CDR3: ASSQSHSYGYT

V: TRBV11-2
J: TRBJ2-3
size: -
CDR3: ASSLGTGGDTQY

V: TRBV6-5
J: TRBJ2-7
size: once
CDR3: ASSDSSYEQY

V: TRBV6-5
J: TRBJ1-1
size: -
CDR3: ASTPGGGTEAF

V: TRBV5-1
J: TRBJ1-3
size: -
CDR3: ASSPDRPSSGNTIY

V: TRBV7-9
J: TRBJ1-2
size: once
CDR3: ASSLGLGDGYT

V: TRBV12-5
J: TRBJ1-3
size: -
CDR3: ASTRQGFIGNTIY

V: TRBV28
J: TRBJ1-5
size: -
CDR3: ASSPGTGADQPQH

V: TRBV4-3
J: TRBJ2-6
size: -
CDR3: ASSQTGTGFSGANVLT

V: TRBV25-1
J: TRBJ2-5
size: -
CDR3: ASSELTGRKETQY

V: TRBV19
J: TRBJ2-4
size: -
CDR3: ASSDTKNIQY

V: TRBV7-2
J: TRBJ1-3
size: -
CDR3: ASSLVGGDTLSSRNTIY

V: TRBV5-6
J: TRBJ1-3
size: -
CDR3: ASSLGQGGLYSGNTIY

V: TRBV18
J: TRBJ1-5
size: -
CDR3: ASSPQTGFNQPQH

V: TRBV27
J: TRBJ1-1
size: -
CDR3: ASSFGTEAF

V: TRBV29-1
J: TRBJ2-1
size: -
CDR3: SVQDRPGEQF

V: TRBV30
J: TRBJ1-6
size: -
CDR3: AWTGSINSPLH

V: TRBV18
J: TRBJ1-1
size: -
CDR3: ASSLMTGETEAF

V: TRBV3-1/TRBV3-2
J: TRBJ2-4
size: -
CDR3: ASSPEPDRENIQY

V: TRBV2
J: TRBJ1-6
size: -
CDR3: ASSEQGGNSPLH